These 27 T cell receptor beta chains were sequenced from one sample in a study of OX40 agonist ivuxolimab in advanced cancers. Here immunoSEQ multiplex PCR was the method, and the copy in TCRdb shows in-frame clones only, minus some. The data show some 98,000 clones, with roughly 80% seen just once and roughly 1.5% held by the top ten. Here the sequenced sample was CD4+ or CD8+ T cells sorted from blood, taken in a trial of the OX40 agonist ivuxolimab. The receptors come from an adult with an advanced solid tumor such as melanoma, head and neck, liver or kidney cancer.

The chain links TRBV6-5 to TRBJ1-2; a weak D match, TRBD1 (5 bases). This CDR3 spans 14 amino acids. Germline lookup yields CDR1 MNHEY and CDR2 SVGAGI. The V end was cut by 5 bases, the J end by 4 bases, with 14 bases between. The CDR3 spells CASSSSGGGYGYTF. The CDR3 DNA sequence: TGTGCCAGCAGTAGCTCGGGGGGAGGCTATGGCTACACCTTC.

The CDR3, as DNA: TGTGCCACCGGACTAGCGGAACATCATACGCAGTATTTT. Its protein product is CATGLAEHHTQYF. The V gene is TRBV19, the J gene TRBJ2-3; the match to TRBD2 covers 10 bases. In germline, CDR1 is LNHDA, CDR2 SQIVND (reference sequence). J was trimmed by 7 bases and V by 10 bases; bases with no gene match: 8. CDR3 length: 13 amino acids.

The rearrangement links TRBV4-2 to TRBJ1-1; 7 positions match TRBD1. The junction had 1 base not matched to a gene; V was cut back by 0 bases and J by 3 bases. Germline V lookup: CDR1 LGHNA, CDR2 YNFKEQ. This CDR3 contains 14 residues. The CDR3 coding sequence is TGTGCCAGCAGCCAAGACAGGGGGGACACTGAAGCTTTCTTT. This encodes CASSQDRGDTEAFF.

This clone occurred once. This sequence joins TRBV7-7 and TRBJ2-1, with a weak D call TRBD2 (6 bases). Trimming left V 5 bases short and J 4 bases short, with 12 bases between. CDR1 and CDR2 from the germline V gene are SSHAT and FNYEAQ (reference sequence). The CDR3 length is 14 residues. The CDR3 here is CASSRGRSYNEQFF. As DNA, the CDR3 is TGTGCCAGCAGCCGGGGGAGAAGTTACAATGAGCAGTTCTTC.

This chain connects TRBV7-9 to TRBJ2-7, with 11 bases lining up with TRBD2. The CDR3 totals 16 residues. V lost 5 bases and J lost 4; bases outside the gene matches: 10. Germline V gene data show CDR1 as SEHNR and CDR2 as FQNEAQ (reference sequence). This chain's CDR3 is CASSPETSGRGYEQYF. The CDR3 nucleotides read TGTGCCAGCAGCCCTGAAACTAGCGGGAGAGGTTACGAGCAGTACTTC. Supplemented by reference TRBV7-9 and TRBJ2-7, the full variable domain reads DTGVSQNPRHKITKRGQNVTFRCDPISEHNRLYWYRQTLGQGPEFLTYFQNEAQLEKSRLLSDRFSAERPKGSFSTLEIQRTEQGDSAMYLCASSPETSGRGYEQYFGPGTRLTVT.

The genes are TRBV6-6 and TRBJ1-2, with D maybe TRBD1 (5 bases). Trimming left V 11 bases short and J 2 bases short, with 12 bases between. This CDR3 comprises 12 residues. Germline-derived CDR1 and CDR2 are MNHNY and SVGAGI (reference sequence). The CDR3 region has the DNA TGTGCCGGCCAGGGTGAGAACTATGGCTACACCTTC. This codes for CAGQGENYGYTF.

This chain connects TRBV2 to TRBJ2-2; 8 nucleotides agree with TRBD1. This CDR3 comprises 14 residues. V lost 10 bases, J lost 0 bases, and 4 bases stayed unmatched. Germline CDR1 is SNHLY and CDR2 is FYNNEI. CDR3 nucleotide sequence: TGTGCCACAAGGACAGGGACGAACACCGGGGAGCTGTTTTTT. This translates into CATRTGTNTGELFF. The variable domain in full, with the rest retrieved from reference TRBV2 and TRBJ2-2, is EPEVTQTPSHQVTQMGQEVILRCVPISNHLYFYWYRQILGQKVEFLVSFYNNEISEKSEIFDDQFSVERPDGSNFTLKIRSTKLEDSAMYFCATRTGTNTGELFFGEGSRLTVL.

The chain joins TRBV5-1 to TRBJ2-5; tentative D call: TRBD1 (7 bases). V gave up 0 bases and J gave up 2 bases, with 11 bases separating them. The CDR3 is 15 residues long. CDR1 and CDR2 (germline): SGHRS, YFSETQ. In DNA, the CDR3 is TGCGCCAGCAGCTTGGATCCAGGGGGGCAAGAGACCCAGTACTTC. This translates into CASSLDPGGQETQYF.

The chain uses TRBV4-2 and TRBJ1-5; D is undetermined. Germline V CDR1 and CDR2: LGHNA, YNFKEQ. V was shortened by 0 bases and J by 2 bases, with 11 bases between the two germline ends. This CDR3 has 16 amino acids. This CDR3 is CASSQDRVVGNQPQHF. CDR3 nucleotide sequence: TGTGCCAGCAGCCAAGATAGGGTAGTCGGCAATCAGCCCCAGCATTTT.

The chain is built from TRBV6-5 and TRBJ1-5; TRBD1 might be the D (6 bases). Trimming removed 7 bases at V and 2 bases at J, with 15 bases between. The CDR3 covers 15 residues. The germline V gene has CDR1 MNHEY and CDR2 SVGAGI. The chain's CDR3 is CASNAEQGGNQPQHF. The CDR3 DNA follows: TGTGCCAGCAATGCAGAACAGGGAGGCAATCAGCCCCAGCATTTT.

This clone was observed a few times. V usage is TRBV11-2 and J usage is TRBJ1-2; 8 bases are shared with TRBD1. J was trimmed by 6 bases and V by 1 base; bases with no gene match: 4. The CDR3 is 14 residues long. CDR1 SGHAT and CDR2 FQNNGV come from the germline V gene. The CDR3 coding sequence is TGTGCCAGCAGCTTAGTTCAGGGGGCGCATGGCTACACCTTC. This codes for CASSLVQGAHGYTF.

The gene calls are TRBV27 and TRBJ2-3; D remains ambiguous. Germline CDR1 and CDR2: MNHEY and SMNVEV (reference sequence). V lost 1 base and J lost 4, with 21 bases in between. This CDR3 is built from 18 residues. The CDR3 loop reads CASSLYPPRISMADTQYF. Written as DNA, the CDR3 is TGTGCCAGCAGTTTATATCCCCCCCGAATAAGCATGGCAGATACGCAGTATTTT.

This clone is a singleton in its sample. The J gene is TRBJ1-1, the V gene TRBV11-3; D call uncertain. Germline V gene data show CDR1 as SGHNT and CDR2 as YENEEA. V lost 1 base and J 1 base, leaving 10 bases between the germline ends. This CDR3 contains 15 residues. The CDR3 sequence is CASSLGLGWNTEAFF. CDR3 DNA sequence: TGTGCCAGCAGCTTAGGTTTAGGGTGGAACACTGAAGCTTTCTTT.

The chain employs TRBV7-9 and TRBJ2-7; D uncertain. Germline loops: CDR1 SEHNR, CDR2 FQNEAQ (reference sequence). V was shortened by 2 bases and J by 2 bases, with 10 bases between the two germline ends. This CDR3 is 14 amino acids long. The CDR3 here is CASSLNLRTYEQYF. DNA for the CDR3: TGTGCCAGCAGCTTAAACCTTCGAACCTACGAGCAGTACTTC. Based on the CDR3 plus reference TRBV7-9 and TRBJ2-7, the full variable domain is DTGVSQNPRHKITKRGQNVTFRCDPISEHNRLYWYRQTLGQGPEFLTYFQNEAQLEKSRLLSDRFSAERPKGSFSTLEIQRTEQGDSAMYLCASSLNLRTYEQYFGPGTRLTVT.

This clone has just a few counts. The chain combines TRBV4-2 with TRBJ2-5, with a weak D call TRBD1 (6 bases). V gave up 0 bases and J gave up 3 bases, with 14 bases separating them. This CDR3 has 16 residues. CDR1 and CDR2 (germline): LGHNA, YNFKEQ. The CDR3 here is CASSQEEGQLKETQYF. In DNA, the CDR3 is TGTGCCAGCAGCCAAGAAGAAGGACAGCTAAAAGAGACCCAGTACTTC.

The chain combines TRBV5-1 with TRBJ2-7; 8 bases map to TRBD1. Germline V CDR1 and CDR2: SGHRS, YFSETQ. The CDR3 is made up of 18 amino acids. The ends lost 2 bases at V and 2 bases at J; junction bases unmatched: 15. The CDR3 protein is CASSFYLNGQGITYEQYF. The CDR3 bases are TGCGCCAGCAGCTTCTACTTGAACGGACAGGGCATCACCTACGAGCAGTACTTC.

The chain has TRBV10-3 and TRBJ2-7; D is unresolved. Germline loops: CDR1 ENHRY, CDR2 SYGVKD. V lost 3 bases and J 4 bases, leaving 10 bases between the germline ends. The CDR3 is 13 residues long. Here the CDR3 reads CAISDERPYEQYF. In DNA form, the CDR3 reads TGTGCCATCAGTGATGAACGGCCATACGAGCAGTACTTC.

This clone came up a few times. V usage is TRBV30 and J usage is TRBJ1-3; possibly TRBD1 for D (5 bases). The germline CDR1 and CDR2 sequences are GTSNPN and SVGIG (reference sequence). The CDR3 spans 13 residues. The V and J ends lost 1 base and 4 bases respectively, with 8 bases between them. CDR3 residues: CAWSGGFGNTIYF. CDR3 DNA: TGTGCCTGGAGTGGGGGGTTCGGAAACACCATATATTTT.

The J gene is TRBJ1-6, the V gene TRBV18, with no clear D. V was trimmed by 6 bases and J by 7 bases, leaving 10 bases between them. Germline-derived CDR1 and CDR2 are KGHSH and LQKENI. CDR3 length: 13 amino acids. CDR3 protein: CASSSDQNSPLHF. The CDR3 coding sequence is TGTGCCAGCTCCTCTGACCAGAATTCACCCCTCCACTTT.

V gene TRBV4-2 combines with J gene TRBJ1-5; TRBD1 might be the D (5 bases). Trimming took off 8 bases at V and 2 bases at J, with 19 bases between the two ends. The CDR3 is 16 residues long. Germline CDR1 LGHNA, CDR2 YNFKEQ. CDR3 in DNA: TGTGCCAGCCCTAAGGAAGCAGGGCTGCGCAATCAGCCCCAGCATTTT. Translating it yields CASPKEAGLRNQPQHF.

This clone was counted a few times. The J gene is TRBJ2-7, the V gene TRBV11-2, with D unresolved. This CDR3 is 15 amino acids long. CDR1 and CDR2 from the germline V gene are SGHAT and FQNNGV. Trimming took off 1 base at V and 0 bases at J, with 10 bases between the two ends. The CDR3 loop reads CASSLVRGFSYEQYF. CDR3 nucleotides: TGTGCCAGCAGCTTAGTTCGTGGCTTCTCCTACGAGCAGTACTTC.

This chain connects TRBV5-1 to TRBJ2-5; D is possibly TRBD2 (6 bases). The V and J ends lost 0 bases and 3 bases respectively, with 12 bases between them. Germline loops: CDR1 SGHRS, CDR2 YFSETQ. The CDR3 consists of 15 residues. The CDR3 loop reads CASSLAGRREETQYF. Here the CDR3 DNA reads TGCGCCAGCAGCTTGGCCGGACGGAGGGAAGAGACCCAGTACTTC.

The chain recombines TRBV6-5 with TRBJ1-1; D may be TRBD1 (6 bases). Deletions cut 5 bases from V and 4 bases from J, with 11 bases between. Germline CDR1 reads MNHEY; CDR2 reads SVGAGI. There are 13 residues in the CDR3. The CDR3 loop is CASSKQGSTEAFF. The CDR3 nucleotides are TGTGCCAGCAGTAAACAGGGAAGCACTGAAGCTTTCTTT.

V is TRBV7-2 and J is TRBJ1-4, with no clear D. Looked up from germline, CDR1 is SGHTA and CDR2 is FQGNSA. The V end was cut by 4 bases, the J end by 8 bases, with 14 bases between. The CDR3 sequence is 14 residues long. This chain's CDR3 is CASSSPPGREKLFF. CDR3 nucleotide sequence: TGTGCCAGCAGCTCTCCCCCCGGACGGGAAAAACTGTTTTTT.

This chain joins TRBV11-2 and TRBJ2-7; D is possibly TRBD2 (6 bases). This CDR3 is 15 amino acids long. Germline CDR1 reads SGHAT; CDR2 reads FQNNGV. Trimming pared 0 bases from V and 3 bases from J, leaving 12 bases between. CDR3 sequence (DNA): TGTGCCAGCAGCTTAGAGATTAGCGGAAACTACGAGCAGTACTTC. It encodes CASSLEISGNYEQYF.

The J gene is TRBJ2-7, the V gene TRBV7-2; either TRBD1 or TRBD2 may supply D (5 bases each). The CDR3 is made up of 15 amino acids. V was cut by 1 base and J by 1 base, with 11 bases left in between. Per germline, CDR1 SGHTA and CDR2 FQGNSA. The CDR3: CASSLGDRRSYEQYF. CDR3 nucleotide sequence: TGTGCCAGCAGCTTAGGGGACCGACGTTCCTACGAGCAGTACTTC. Supplemented by reference TRBV7-2 and TRBJ2-7, the full variable domain reads GAGVSQSPSNKVTEKGKDVELRCDPISGHTALYWYRQSLGQGLEFLIYFQGNSAPDKSGLPSDRFSAERTGGSVSTLTIQRTQQEDSAVYLCASSLGDRRSYEQYFGPGTRLTVT.

The chain employs TRBV7-9 and TRBJ2-5, with D unresolved. V gave up 4 bases and J gave up 2 bases, with 11 bases separating them. Germline CDR1 and CDR2: SEHNR and FQNEAQ (reference sequence). The length of the CDR3 is 14 residues. The CDR3 bases are TGTGCCAGCAGCTCTTGGGTGACTCAAGAGACCCAGTACTTC. Protein product: CASSSWVTQETQYF.